This T cell receptor (beta chain) is from a study of T cell repertoires in cytomegalovirus infection. Study background: Carrying CMV and the relevant HLA type showed in public TCR beta signatures. Study-level findings and limits: Summed public TCR beta family frequency identified CMV carriers bearing the relevant HLA. HLA-C-restricted TCR beta clonotypes specific for CMV led the ex vivo response.

This clonotype showed up just a few times. Its antigen is as yet unknown. TCRdb ran MiXCR on the reads and lists one entry per CDR3 protein. The sample shows hundreds of thousands of distinct CDR3 sequences, 30% to 40% of them seen only once. Germline V gene lookup returns CDR1 MNHNY and CDR2 SVGAGI (reference sequence). With V trimmed by 5 bases and J by 10 bases, 6 bases remained unmatched. The CDR3 extends over 13 amino acids. The sequence was obtained from a human donor in good health (CMV status not recorded). Some clones in this sample may be carry-over from other donors' samples. The source was cultured PBMCs, collected from culture after CMV antigen stimulation. The chain joins TRBV6-6 to TRBJ2-1, with 9 bases matching TRBD1. The CDR3, as DNA: TGTGCCAGCAGTAACAGGGGGCAGGGGGAGCAGTTCTTC. Its protein is CASSNRGQGEQFF.